This TCR beta chain was retrieved from a study of blood T cell repertoires in COVID-19. In the study overall: Samples taken during acute and convalescent COVID-19 were collected in the United States, Italy and Spain. Sample material is recorded as cDNA or gDNA derived from T cells, B-cell-depleted T cells, or PBMCs.

Clones were sequenced by immunoSEQ multiplex PCR, and TCRdb holds only the in-frame ones, with some missing. Among about 42,000 clones listed, 85% to 90% were seen once. The CDR3 is 15 amino acids. Trimming shortened V by 5 bases and J by 0 bases, and 10 bases separated the two germline ends. Per the germline V gene, CDR1 is SGHTA and CDR2 is FQGNSA. Source material: peripheral blood. The sequence was obtained from a man aged 45 to 65 with active COVID-19. The chain couples TRBV7-2 to TRBJ1-4; D is ambiguous. DNA of the CDR3: TGTGCCAGCAGCCAAGACTCAGCAACTAATGAAAAACTGTTTTTT. Encoded protein: CASSQDSATNEKLFF.